The rows below give T cell receptor beta chains drawn from one sample of a study of spatial heterogeneity in lung cancer. MiXCR, run by TCRdb on the 5' RACE reads, gives a single entry per CDR3 protein. The profile shows about 100,000 distinct CDR3 sequences, 4.4% of them singletons. The sequencing used lung tumor tissue, collected at surgery. Receptors originate from a male donor with early-stage non-small cell lung cancer. Each CDR3 is given with its conserved first and last residue. D genes are given only for firm matches. Clone size appears in some rows only: once, few, many, or a class for an expanded clone.

D gene,J gene,V gene,clone size,CDR3 protein,CDR3 DNA
.,TRBJ1-6,TRBV12-3/TRBV12-4,many,CATRAGVGSPLHF,TGTGCCACTCGAGCAGGGGTTGGATCACCCCTCCACTTT
.,TRBJ1-1,TRBV10-2,few,CASRGPSNTEAFF,TGCGCCAGCAGGGGCCCGTCGAACACTGAAGCTTTCTTT
.,TRBJ1-6,TRBV7-6,many,CASSLGGSYNSPLHF,TGTGCCAGCAGCTTAGGGGGCTCCTATAATTCACCCCTCCACTTT
.,TRBJ2-5,TRBV11-2,.,CASSLGPGAETQYF,TGTGCCAGCAGCTTGGGCCCAGGAGCGGAGACCCAGTACTTC
TRBD2,TRBJ2-3,TRBV5-1,many,CASREGLAVYTQYF,TGCGCCAGCAGAGAAGGACTAGCCGTCTATACGCAGTATTTT
TRBD1,TRBJ2-3,TRBV6-6,many,CASSRAWTGGSDTQYF,TGTGCCAGCAGTCGAGCATGGACAGGGGGCTCAGATACGCAGTATTTT
.,TRBJ1-6,TRBV5-1,many,CASSLELGDSPLHF,TGCGCCAGCAGCTTGGAGCTAGGCGATTCACCCCTCCACTTT
.,TRBJ1-6,TRBV12-3/TRBV12-4,many,CASSLGDFNSPLHF,TGTGCCAGCAGTTTGGGTGACTTTAATTCACCCCTCCACTTT
.,TRBJ2-7,TRBV5-4,many,CASSLDGDLGVQYF,TGTGCCAGCAGCTTGGATGGAGATTTGGGGGTCCAGTACTTC
.,TRBJ1-5,TRBV5-1,many,CASSPAGEQPQHF,TGCGCCAGCAGCCCGGCAGGGGAGCAGCCCCAGCATTTT
.,TRBJ1-5,TRBV6-1,many,CASNLNGYQPQHF,TGTGCCAGCAATTTAAACGGGTATCAGCCCCAGCATTTT
.,TRBJ2-7,TRBV11-2,many,CASSPPSYEQYF,TGTGCCAGCAGCCCTCCGAGTTACGAGCAGTACTTC
.,TRBJ1-1,TRBV5-1,many,CASSQNRDNRNTEAFF,TGCGCCAGCAGCCAAAACCGGGACAACCGGAACACTGAAGCTTTCTTT
.,TRBJ1-6,TRBV3-1,many,CASSQDRHSPLHF,TGTGCCAGCAGCCAAGATCGGCATTCACCCCTCCACTTT
.,TRBJ2-3,TRBV20-1,many,CSARDDADTQYF,TGCAGTGCTAGAGATGATGCTGATACGCAGTATTTT
.,TRBJ1-1,TRBV5-5,many,CASSSPGSEAFF,TGTGCCAGCAGCTCGCCAGGGTCTGAAGCTTTCTTT
.,TRBJ2-7,TRBV20-1,few,CSARDPRWGEQYF,TGCAGTGCTAGAGACCCTCGGTGGGGCGAGCAGTACTTC
TRBD1,TRBJ2-2,TRBV4-1,few,CASSQEPGGPTGELFF,TGCGCCAGCAGCCAAGAACCAGGGGGTCCCACCGGGGAGCTGTTTTTT
.,TRBJ1-5,TRBV27,many,CASSLSYRVYQPQHF,TGTGCCAGCAGTTTATCTTATCGGGTATATCAGCCCCAGCATTTT
TRBD2,TRBJ2-3,TRBV6-6,.,CASSSAGYTGTQYF,TGTGCCAGCAGTTCAGCGGGGTACACAGGTACGCAGTATTTT
.,TRBJ1-2,TRBV10-3,few,CAISDRGGAFGYTF,TGTGCCATCAGTGACAGGGGAGGGGCGTTTGGCTACACCTTC
TRBD2,TRBJ2-5,TRBV3-1,many,CASSQRSGGQETQYF,TGTGCCAGCAGCCAGAGGTCGGGAGGGCAAGAGACCCAGTACTTC
.,TRBJ1-4,TRBV2,many,CASSEGQRNEKLFF,TGTGCCAGCAGTGAAGGACAGAGAAATGAAAAACTGTTTTTT
.,TRBJ2-3,TRBV6-1,many,CASRARGGGGTDTQYF,TGTGCCAGCAGAGCCCGTGGGGGCGGCGGGACAGATACGCAGTATTTT